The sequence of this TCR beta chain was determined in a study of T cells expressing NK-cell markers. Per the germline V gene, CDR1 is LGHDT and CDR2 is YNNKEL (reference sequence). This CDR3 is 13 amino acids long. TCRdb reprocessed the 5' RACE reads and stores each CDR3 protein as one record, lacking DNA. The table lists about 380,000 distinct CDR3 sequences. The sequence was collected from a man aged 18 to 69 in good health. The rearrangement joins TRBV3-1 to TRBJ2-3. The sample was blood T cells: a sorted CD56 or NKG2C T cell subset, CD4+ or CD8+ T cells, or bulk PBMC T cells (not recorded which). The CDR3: CASSGQVTDTQYF.